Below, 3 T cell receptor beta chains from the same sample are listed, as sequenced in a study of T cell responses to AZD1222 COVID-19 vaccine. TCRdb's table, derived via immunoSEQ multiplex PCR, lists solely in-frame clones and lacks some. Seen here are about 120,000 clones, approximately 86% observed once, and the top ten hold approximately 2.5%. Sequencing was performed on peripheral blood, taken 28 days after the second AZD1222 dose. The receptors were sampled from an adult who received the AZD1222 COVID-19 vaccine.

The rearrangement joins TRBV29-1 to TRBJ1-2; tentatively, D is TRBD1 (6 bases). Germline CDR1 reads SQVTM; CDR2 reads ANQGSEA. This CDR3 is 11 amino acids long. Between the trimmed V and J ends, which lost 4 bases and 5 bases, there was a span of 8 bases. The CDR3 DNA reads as TGCAGCGTTGGCACAGGGTATGGCTACACCTTC. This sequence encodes CSVGTGYGYTF.

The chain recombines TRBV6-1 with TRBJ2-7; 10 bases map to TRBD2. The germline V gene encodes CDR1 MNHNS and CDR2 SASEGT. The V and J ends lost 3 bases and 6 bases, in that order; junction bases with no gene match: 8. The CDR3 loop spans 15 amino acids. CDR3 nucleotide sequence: TGTGCCAGCAGTGATCAGGGACTAGCGTTACCCGAGCAGTACTTC. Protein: CASSDQGLALPEQYF.

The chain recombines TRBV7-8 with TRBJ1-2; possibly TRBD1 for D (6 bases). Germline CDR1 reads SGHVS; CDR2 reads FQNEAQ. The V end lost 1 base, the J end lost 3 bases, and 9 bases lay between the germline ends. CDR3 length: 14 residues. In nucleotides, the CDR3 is TGTGCCAGCAGCTTAGGGCCAGGGGACTATGGCTACACCTTC. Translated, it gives CASSLGPGDYGYTF. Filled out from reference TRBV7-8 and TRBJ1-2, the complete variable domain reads GAGVSQSPRYKVAKRGQDVALRCDPISGHVSLFWYQQALGQGPEFLTYFQNEAQLDKSGLPSDRFFAERPEGSVSTLKIQRTQQEDSAVYLCASSLGPGDYGYTFGSGTRLTVV.